Given below is one T cell receptor beta chain in context. Antigen unknown. The record originates from a study of cytomegalovirus exposure and HLA in healthy donors. Study-wide results and caveats: A previous analysis found most TCR beta V segments productive roughly 87% or roughly 30% of the time.

V was cut by 1 base and J by 4 bases, with 8 bases left in between. CDR3 length: 13 amino acids. The germline gives CDR1 SGHRS, CDR2 YFSETQ. PCR involved 60 Vbeta and 13 Jbeta primers. Sequencing used immunoSEQ multiplex PCR; TCRdb keeps in-frame clones, though not all of them. Of 75,000 to 95,000 clones in the sample, 65% to 85% were seen once. The clonotype was recovered from a man aged 50-59 years in good health and CMV-seronegative. The chain combines TRBV5-1 with TRBJ1-1; maybe TRBD1 (5 bases). Sequenced input: PBMCs. CDR3 residues: CASSLMGGTEAFF. DNA for the CDR3: TGCGCCAGCAGCTTGATGGGGGGCACTGAAGCTTTCTTT.